This TCR beta chain derives from a study of shared clonotypes between healthy human individuals. Study context: There were three CD4 naive, three CD4 memory, two CD8 naive and one CD8 memory plates per donor. Findings and caveats of the study: Clonotypes which were not shared had lower generation probabilities than clonotypes that all four donors shared.

Researchers ran the assay at a deep level. Using immunoSEQ multiplex PCR, the repertoire was profiled, and TCRdb retains in-frame clones only, with some absent. The repertoire includes about 2 million clones, roughly 95% of them detected once, and 0.13% sits in the top ten. Between the trimmed V and J ends, which lost 6 bases and 0 bases, there was a span of 17 bases. Germline-derived CDR1 and CDR2 are MDHEN and SYDVKM. The CDR3 covers 17 residues. As regards this clone: No antigen is known for it.

The sequence came from a man between 18 and 35 years old in good health. The sequencing sample was made of naive CD4+ T cells sorted from blood. Noted subset: CD45RA+ positively selected. The chain combines TRBV28 with TRBJ1-4; D gene uncertain. CDR3 protein: CASSPGRQYATNEKLFF. In DNA, the CDR3 is TGTGCCAGCAGCCCCGGGAGACAATATGCAACTAATGAAAAACTGTTTTTT.